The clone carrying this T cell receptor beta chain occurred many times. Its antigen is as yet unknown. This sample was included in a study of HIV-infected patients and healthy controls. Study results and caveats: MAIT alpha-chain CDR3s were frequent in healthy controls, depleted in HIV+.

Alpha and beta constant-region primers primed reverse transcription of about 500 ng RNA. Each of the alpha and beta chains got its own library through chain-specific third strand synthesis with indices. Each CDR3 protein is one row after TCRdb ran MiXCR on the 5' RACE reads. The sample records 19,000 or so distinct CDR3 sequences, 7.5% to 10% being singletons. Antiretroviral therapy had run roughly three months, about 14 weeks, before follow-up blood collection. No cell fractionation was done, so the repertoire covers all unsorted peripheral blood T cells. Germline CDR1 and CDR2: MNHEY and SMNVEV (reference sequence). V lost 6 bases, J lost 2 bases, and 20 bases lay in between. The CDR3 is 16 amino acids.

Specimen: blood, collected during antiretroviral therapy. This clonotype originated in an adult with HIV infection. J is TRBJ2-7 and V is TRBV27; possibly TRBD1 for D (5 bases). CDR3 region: CASSQGLNGYPYEQYF. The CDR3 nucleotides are TGTGCCAGCAGCCAGGGATTAAACGGTTACCCCTACGAGCAGTACTTC.